This T cell receptor (beta chain) was obtained from a study of blood T cell repertoires in COVID-19. The CDR3 runs 14 residues. The V end was cut by 0 bases, the J end by 3 bases, with 8 bases between. In germline, CDR1 is SEHNR, CDR2 FQNEAQ (reference sequence). This table comes from immunoSEQ multiplex PCR, and its TCRdb copy is limited to in-frame clones, with some not included. The table includes some 99,000 clones, over 75% detected once. This TCR was sampled from a woman aged 45 to 65 with acute or convalescent COVID-19. The sequenced sample consisted of peripheral blood. The V gene is TRBV7-9, the J gene TRBJ1-1, with no clear D. The CDR3 nucleotides read TGTGCCAGCAGCTTAGCAGGGAGTGACACTGAAGCTTTCTTT. Its translation is CASSLAGSDTEAFF.